These T cell receptor beta chains were read from a single sample in a study of T cell responses to AZD1222 COVID-19 vaccine. The protocol was immunoSEQ multiplex PCR, while the TCRdb copy is restricted to in-frame clones and leaves out a portion. The table includes approximately 110,000 clones, 75% to 90% detected once. Material: peripheral blood, obtained 28 days after the second AZD1222 dose. The receptor source for this set is an adult who received the AZD1222 COVID-19 vaccine. Each CDR3 is given with its conserved first and last residue. Each record gives: V gene, D gene, clone size, J gene, CDR3 DNA, CDR3 protein. D genes are given only for firm matches. Part of the rows lack a size; the others show once, few, many or a class for expanded clones.

v_gene: TRBV7-3; d_gene: .; abundance: .; j_gene: TRBJ1-1; CDR3nt: TGTGCCAGCAGCTTAAATTCGGGTTGGTCTGCTGAAGCTTTCTTT; CDR3aa: CASSLNSGWSAEAFF
v_gene: TRBV5-4; d_gene: .; abundance: .; j_gene: TRBJ2-5; CDR3nt: TGTGCCAGCAGCTTCCCCCAAGGAATCCAAGAGACCCAGTACTTC; CDR3aa: CASSFPQGIQETQYF
v_gene: TRBV28; d_gene: TRBD1; abundance: .; j_gene: TRBJ1-5; CDR3nt: TGTGCCAGCAGTTTAGGACAGGGTGTGGGTAGCAATCAGCCCCAGCATTTT; CDR3aa: CASSLGQGVGSNQPQHF
v_gene: TRBV5-1; d_gene: .; abundance: .; j_gene: TRBJ1-5; CDR3nt: TGCGCCAGCAGCTTGGCCGGAGATGGGAATCAGCCCCAGCATTTT; CDR3aa: CASSLAGDGNQPQHF
v_gene: TRBV19; d_gene: .; abundance: .; j_gene: TRBJ1-6; CDR3nt: TGTGCCAGTAGTATGAAAGAGGGTAGTTCACCCCTCCACTTT; CDR3aa: CASSMKEGSSPLHF
v_gene: TRBV6-5; d_gene: TRBD1; abundance: .; j_gene: TRBJ1-5; CDR3nt: TGTGCCAGCACAGGCGACAGGGATAGTCAGCCCCAGCATTTT; CDR3aa: CASTGDRDSQPQHF
v_gene: TRBV28; d_gene: .; abundance: .; j_gene: TRBJ1-1; CDR3nt: TGTGCCAGCAGCTCCGGTGGAACTGAAGCTTTCTTT; CDR3aa: CASSSGGTEAFF
v_gene: TRBV30; d_gene: TRBD1; abundance: .; j_gene: TRBJ1-1; CDR3nt: TGTGCCTGGAGCCTATGGGACAGAGTAATGAACACTGAAGCTTTCTTT; CDR3aa: CAWSLWDRVMNTEAFF
v_gene: TRBV11-2; d_gene: .; abundance: .; j_gene: TRBJ1-3; CDR3nt: TGTGCCAGCAGTCCGACCCGCTTGAGAAACACCATATATTTT; CDR3aa: CASSPTRLRNTIYF
v_gene: TRBV19; d_gene: .; abundance: .; j_gene: TRBJ1-5; CDR3nt: TGTGCCAGTAGTATTAAAGACAGCTTAAATCAGCCCCAGCATTTT; CDR3aa: CASSIKDSLNQPQHF
v_gene: TRBV6-2/TRBV6-3; d_gene: .; abundance: .; j_gene: TRBJ2-7; CDR3nt: TGTGCCAGCAGTTACTCGAGGGGGTCGAGCTCCTACGAGCAGTACTTC; CDR3aa: CASSYSRGSSSYEQYF
v_gene: TRBV4-1; d_gene: .; abundance: .; j_gene: TRBJ1-4; CDR3nt: TGCGCCAGCAGTCCTGCAACTAATGAAAAACTGTTTTTT; CDR3aa: CASSPATNEKLFF
v_gene: TRBV9; d_gene: .; abundance: .; j_gene: TRBJ1-4; CDR3nt: TGTGCCAGCGGAGGACAGAATAATGAAAAACTGTTTTTT; CDR3aa: CASGGQNNEKLFF
v_gene: TRBV7-2; d_gene: .; abundance: .; j_gene: TRBJ2-5; CDR3nt: TGTGCCAGCAGCTTAAGGAGGGGTCAAGAGACCCAGTACTTC; CDR3aa: CASSLRRGQETQYF
v_gene: TRBV18; d_gene: .; abundance: .; j_gene: TRBJ1-1; CDR3nt: TGTGCCAGCTCACCACGGGAGACCGTAAACACTGAAGTTTTCTTT; CDR3aa: CASSPRETVNTEVFF
v_gene: TRBV11-2; d_gene: .; abundance: .; j_gene: TRBJ2-5; CDR3nt: TGTGCCAGCAGCTTAGGTGCCTCCCACACGGAGACCCAGTACTTC; CDR3aa: CASSLGASHTETQYF
v_gene: TRBV12-3/TRBV12-4; d_gene: .; abundance: .; j_gene: TRBJ1-5; CDR3nt: TGTGCCAGCAGAGGGATGGACAATCAGCCCCAGCATTTT; CDR3aa: CASRGMDNQPQHF
v_gene: TRBV2; d_gene: .; abundance: .; j_gene: TRBJ2-4; CDR3nt: TGTGCCAGCAGTGAGGAGCGAGTAGCCAAAAACATTCAGTACTTC; CDR3aa: CASSEERVAKNIQYF
v_gene: TRBV2; d_gene: TRBD1; abundance: .; j_gene: TRBJ1-5; CDR3nt: TGTGCCAGCACCACAGGGACAGGGGGCGCGGCCCTTAATCAGCCCCAGCATTTT; CDR3aa: CASTTGTGGAALNQPQHF
v_gene: TRBV10-3; d_gene: .; abundance: .; j_gene: TRBJ1-1; CDR3nt: TGTGCCATCAGTGAGTCGACGGGGTACAACACTGAAGCTTTCTTT; CDR3aa: CAISESTGYNTEAFF
v_gene: TRBV5-1; d_gene: TRBD2; abundance: .; j_gene: TRBJ2-5; CDR3nt: TGCGCCAGCAGCGAACTAGCGGGGGGGCAATTTCAAGAGACCCAGTACTTC; CDR3aa: CASSELAGGQFQETQYF
v_gene: TRBV3-1/TRBV3-2; d_gene: .; abundance: .; j_gene: TRBJ2-7; CDR3nt: TGTGCCAGCAGCTCACGTGGCATCGCCTACGAGCAGTACTTC; CDR3aa: CASSSRGIAYEQYF
v_gene: TRBV13; d_gene: .; abundance: .; j_gene: TRBJ2-7; CDR3nt: TGTGCCAGCAGCTCCGAGCCCTACGAGCAGTACTTC; CDR3aa: CASSSEPYEQYF
v_gene: TRBV7-9; d_gene: .; abundance: few; j_gene: TRBJ2-5; CDR3nt: TGTGCCAGCAGCTTTGGGGGATGGGAGACCCAGTACTTC; CDR3aa: CASSFGGWETQYF
v_gene: TRBV28; d_gene: .; abundance: .; j_gene: TRBJ2-7; CDR3nt: TGTGCCAGCAGTGCCCCCTCGGGGGAGACCTACGAGCAGTACTTC; CDR3aa: CASSAPSGETYEQYF
v_gene: TRBV7-2; d_gene: .; abundance: .; j_gene: TRBJ1-1; CDR3nt: TGTGCCAGCAGCTCAGGCGGGCTGAGAGGGAGTGAAGCTTTCTTT; CDR3aa: CASSSGGLRGSEAFF
v_gene: TRBV27; d_gene: .; abundance: .; j_gene: TRBJ1-5; CDR3nt: TGTGCCAGCAGTTTCTTCAGGGATCAGCCCCAGCATTTT; CDR3aa: CASSFFRDQPQHF
v_gene: TRBV6-5; d_gene: TRBD1; abundance: few; j_gene: TRBJ1-2; CDR3nt: TGTGCCAGCAGTTCCGCCGGGACAGGGGGTTGGAATGGCTACACCTTC; CDR3aa: CASSSAGTGGWNGYTF
v_gene: TRBV28; d_gene: .; abundance: .; j_gene: TRBJ1-2; CDR3nt: TGTGCCAGCAGTCAGATAATAGGTGGCTACACCTTC; CDR3aa: CASSQIIGGYTF
v_gene: TRBV6-5; d_gene: .; abundance: .; j_gene: TRBJ1-5; CDR3nt: TGTGCCAGCAGTTACAGCCAGGGTAGCAATCAGCCCCAGCATTTT; CDR3aa: CASSYSQGSNQPQHF
v_gene: TRBV5-1; d_gene: .; abundance: .; j_gene: TRBJ1-1; CDR3nt: TGCGCCAGCAGCCCTGCCCTCGGGACCGACACTGAAGCTTTCTTT; CDR3aa: CASSPALGTDTEAFF
v_gene: TRBV4-2; d_gene: TRBD2; abundance: .; j_gene: TRBJ2-7; CDR3nt: TGTGCCAGCAGCCAAGATACCGGGGGGGGAAGGCAGGCCACCTACGAGCAGTACTTC; CDR3aa: CASSQDTGGGRQATYEQYF
v_gene: TRBV25-1; d_gene: .; abundance: .; j_gene: TRBJ1-1; CDR3nt: TGTGCCAGCAGTGAATGGGTTCGGGAGGGGTCTTCGAGCGCTGAAGCTTTCTTT; CDR3aa: CASSEWVREGSSSAEAFF
v_gene: TRBV15; d_gene: .; abundance: .; j_gene: TRBJ1-2; CDR3nt: TGTGCCACCCGGGGAATCGACTATGGCTACACCTTC; CDR3aa: CATRGIDYGYTF
v_gene: TRBV19; d_gene: .; abundance: .; j_gene: TRBJ1-4; CDR3nt: TGTGCCAGTAGTCCCATACTAGGAACTAATGAAAAACTGTTTTTT; CDR3aa: CASSPILGTNEKLFF
v_gene: TRBV9; d_gene: TRBD1; abundance: .; j_gene: TRBJ1-6; CDR3nt: TGTGCCAGCAGCAGACCGGGACAGTCAGGTTCACCCCTCCACTTT; CDR3aa: CASSRPGQSGSPLHF
v_gene: TRBV28; d_gene: TRBD1; abundance: once; j_gene: TRBJ1-2; CDR3nt: TGTGCCAGCAGGCCACAGGGGGTCTCATATGGCTACACCTTC; CDR3aa: CASRPQGVSYGYTF
v_gene: TRBV5-1; d_gene: .; abundance: once; j_gene: TRBJ2-5; CDR3nt: TGCGCCAGCAGCCTTCCTCGGGGCATCGGAGAGACCCAGTACTTC; CDR3aa: CASSLPRGIGETQYF
v_gene: TRBV18; d_gene: .; abundance: .; j_gene: TRBJ2-1; CDR3nt: TGTGCCAGTTGTACAGGACAGTTTGAGCAGTTCTTC; CDR3aa: CASCTGQFEQFF
v_gene: TRBV10-2; d_gene: .; abundance: .; j_gene: TRBJ2-1; CDR3nt: TGCGCCAGCAGTCCGACGGGGGTGGTCCAAGGTGAGCAGTTCTTC; CDR3aa: CASSPTGVVQGEQFF
v_gene: TRBV7-9; d_gene: .; abundance: .; j_gene: TRBJ2-7; CDR3nt: TGTGCCAGCAGCCCCCCGTCCCAGGAGTCCGAGCAGTACTTC; CDR3aa: CASSPPSQESEQYF
v_gene: TRBV12-3/TRBV12-4; d_gene: .; abundance: .; j_gene: TRBJ1-5; CDR3nt: TGTGCCAGCAGTTTGCGGGAGAATCAGCCCCAGCATTTT; CDR3aa: CASSLRENQPQHF
v_gene: TRBV2; d_gene: .; abundance: .; j_gene: TRBJ2-1; CDR3nt: TGTGCCAGCAGCCCCTACAATGAGCAGTTCTTC; CDR3aa: CASSPYNEQFF
v_gene: TRBV9; d_gene: .; abundance: .; j_gene: TRBJ1-1; CDR3nt: TGTGCCAGCAGCGAATTGACGGACGGATACGCTATCTTCTTT; CDR3aa: CASSELTDGYAIFF
v_gene: TRBV5-1; d_gene: TRBD1; abundance: few; j_gene: TRBJ1-2; CDR3nt: TGCGCCAGCAGCAGCGGGACAGGGGGCCTCCTAGGAGGCTACACCTTC; CDR3aa: CASSSGTGGLLGGYTF
v_gene: TRBV5-1; d_gene: TRBD1; abundance: .; j_gene: TRBJ1-5; CDR3nt: TGCGCCAGCAGCTCGGGTACAGGGGGTCAGCCCCAGCATTTT; CDR3aa: CASSSGTGGQPQHF
v_gene: TRBV10-2; d_gene: TRBD2; abundance: .; j_gene: TRBJ2-6; CDR3nt: TGCGCCAGCAGGCGGGGGGCCGGGGCCAACGTCCTGACTTTC; CDR3aa: CASRRGAGANVLTF
v_gene: TRBV14; d_gene: .; abundance: .; j_gene: TRBJ1-3; CDR3nt: TGTGCCAGCAGCCCGCGGTCTCCATTGACAGCAACCTCTGGAAACACCATATATTTT; CDR3aa: CASSPRSPLTATSGNTIYF
v_gene: TRBV5-1; d_gene: TRBD2; abundance: .; j_gene: TRBJ2-2; CDR3nt: TGCGCCAGCAGCTCAAGCGGGGGCGGCACCGGGGAGCTGTTTTTT; CDR3aa: CASSSSGGGTGELFF
v_gene: TRBV6-1; d_gene: TRBD1; abundance: .; j_gene: TRBJ2-1; CDR3nt: TGTGCCAGCAGTGACCCCATGGACAGGGAGCAGTTCTTC; CDR3aa: CASSDPMDREQFF
v_gene: TRBV29-1; d_gene: TRBD1; abundance: .; j_gene: TRBJ2-2; CDR3nt: TGCAGCGTCGCAGACAGGGCGAACACCGGGGAGCTGTTTTTT; CDR3aa: CSVADRANTGELFF
v_gene: TRBV14; d_gene: TRBD1; abundance: .; j_gene: TRBJ2-7; CDR3nt: TGTGCCAGCAGCCGAACCGGGACAGGGGTCGAGCAGTACTTC; CDR3aa: CASSRTGTGVEQYF
v_gene: TRBV3-1/TRBV3-2; d_gene: .; abundance: .; j_gene: TRBJ1-4; CDR3nt: TGTGCCAGCAGCCCCCTCTTGCGGGTGGCTGAAAAACTGTTTTTT; CDR3aa: CASSPLLRVAEKLFF
v_gene: TRBV29-1; d_gene: .; abundance: few; j_gene: TRBJ1-1; CDR3nt: TGCAGCGTTGTAAGGCAATTGAACACTGAAGCTTTCTTT; CDR3aa: CSVVRQLNTEAFF
v_gene: TRBV13; d_gene: .; abundance: .; j_gene: TRBJ2-3; CDR3nt: TGTGCCAGCAGCATGCGCGCGGGGGACATAAGCACAGATACGCAGTATTTT; CDR3aa: CASSMRAGDISTDTQYF
v_gene: TRBV28; d_gene: .; abundance: .; j_gene: TRBJ1-5; CDR3nt: TGTGCCAGCAGTTTATCCAGGGATGGAGATCAGCCCCAGCATTTT; CDR3aa: CASSLSRDGDQPQHF
v_gene: TRBV7-8; d_gene: .; abundance: .; j_gene: TRBJ1-2; CDR3nt: TGTGCCAGCAGTCAAAGGGAGTCTCTCGGCTACACCTTC; CDR3aa: CASSQRESLGYTF
v_gene: TRBV7-2; d_gene: .; abundance: .; j_gene: TRBJ1-6; CDR3nt: TGTGCCAGCCAGAGGGCCTATAATTCACCCCTCCACTTT; CDR3aa: CASQRAYNSPLHF